This T cell receptor beta chain was observed in a study of blood T cell repertoires in COVID-19. On the study more broadly: The United States, Italy and Spain supplied acute and convalescent COVID-19 samples. The cDNA or gDNA used as material had been derived from T cells, B-cell-depleted T cells, or PBMCs.

CDR3 length: 12 amino acids. Trimming stripped 3 bases from V and 10 bases from J, with 10 bases between. As originally analysed: Amplification of reference gene primers was used by the study to estimate nucleated cell counts. Using immunoSEQ multiplex PCR, the repertoire was profiled, and TCRdb retains in-frame clones only, with some absent. V and J calls and clone size are as listed in that table; D and trimming were resolved from the DNA. Of about 53,000 clones listed, approximately 82% are singletons. The specimen sequenced was peripheral blood. The receptor was derived from a human donor in a cohort sampled during active COVID-19. The gene calls are TRBV12-3 or TRBV12-4 and TRBJ2-1; tentatively, D is TRBD2 (5 bases). CDR3 nucleotide sequence: TGTGCCAGCAGTTTGAGTCCGGGGGAGCAGTTCTTC. It yields the protein CASSLSPGEQFF.